This T cell receptor beta chain was found in a study of control samples from healthy donors and cancer patients. V was trimmed by 2 bases and J by 4 bases, leaving 10 bases between them. This CDR3 contains 14 residues. CDR1 and CDR2 (germline): SGHRS, YFSETQ. This table comes from immunoSEQ multiplex PCR, and its TCRdb copy is limited to in-frame clones, with some not included. The table lists about 120,000 clones, about nine tenths of them singletons. The chain carries TRBV5-1 and TRBJ2-1, with D possibly TRBD1 on 6 matching bases. The origin of this receptor is a man aged 40-49 years in good health. Sample: blood. The CDR3 sequence: CASSLGQRYNEQFF. For the CDR3, the DNA is TGCGCCAGCAGCTTAGGACAGAGATACAATGAGCAGTTCTTC.